The source of this T cell receptor beta chain is a study of CD8+CD57+ T cells in acquired aplastic anemia. About the study: CD4+ and CD8+ cells, once sorted, gave DNA averaging about 3 ug. Among healthy donors, CD4+ cells averaged roughly 9.9 million reads.

Study conclusions and caveats: Patients versus controls showed no significant CD8+ Simpson's diversity difference. The same twenty-nine CD8+ CDR3 sequences occurred in patients and in controls.

V lost 7 bases and J lost 5, with 22 bases in between. The CDR3 is 16 residues long. Germline V gives CDR1 SNHLY, CDR2 FYNNEI. There are a few counts of this clonotype. Its target is unknown. The TCR beta profiling, which covered VDJ combination and CDR3 sequence, was carried out using genomic DNA as the template. TCRdb re-analysed the reads in MiXCR, keeping a single row per CDR3 protein. The sample has some 190,000 distinct CDR3 sequences; around half are singletons. The rearrangement joins TRBV2 to TRBJ2-3, with D maybe TRBD2 (7 bases). The TCR comes from a human donor in good health, serving as a control. The sample comprised sorted CD4+, CD8+, or CD8+CD57+ T cells (not recorded which) from PBMCs. This CDR3 is CASIQRRGGDQDTQYF. Written as DNA, the CDR3 is TGTGCCAGCATTCAACGGAGAGGGGGGGATCAAGATACGCAGTATTTT.